Listed below are T cell receptor beta chains from one sample, sequenced in a study of T cell responses to AZD1222 COVID-19 vaccine. Data came from immunoSEQ multiplex PCR; TCRdb stores just in-frame clones and leaves some out. The sample has more than 90,000 clones, roughly 90% seen once. This specimen consisted of peripheral blood, obtained 28 days after the second AZD1222 dose. These receptor sequences come from an adult who received the AZD1222 COVID-19 vaccine. CDR3s include the opening cysteine and the closing phenylalanine or tryptophan.

len,v_gene,CDR3aa
13,TRBV28,CASSGGGGNTIYF
14,TRBV16,CASSPRTSTDTQYF
17,TRBV19,CASSISASPSGANVLTF
15,TRBV6-1,CASSEVGPPDNEQFF
16,TRBV15,CATSSGTSGRVDEQFF
13,TRBV27,CASSSDSYNEQFF
12,TRBV7-9,CASSFGIQPQHF
16,TRBV7-3,CASSLTPRGSHNEQFF
15,TRBV30,CASGGSPLSGNTIYF
15,TRBV27,CASSSTGKGNQPQHF
14,TRBV7-9,CASSPPADRETQYF
14,TRBV24-1,CATSDLGGTGELFF
14,TRBV4-2,CASSSQGSVAEAFF
14,TRBV6-5,CASSLQGPNNGYTF
14,TRBV5-1,CASSYWGSNEKLFF
12,TRBV6-5,CASSSETYEQYF
15,TRBV30,CAWSVTGAGNSPLHF
15,TRBV28,CASSLWGTANTEAFF
14,TRBV7-9,CASSLQVYNSPLHF
13,TRBV7-9,CASILGANTEAFF
16,TRBV11-2,CASSLVVLGMNTEAFF
17,TRBV11-2,CASSLDPLAGLLETQYF
15,TRBV11-2,CASSFFAGVTGELFF
15,TRBV5-4,CASSWDRQGPYEQYF
14,TRBV28,CASTPESTNEKLFF
15,TRBV10-3,CAISENGGTSDTQYF
16,TRBV2,CASKQGTGSNTGELFF
16,TRBV7-2,CASSPPGLAGGNEQFF
16,TRBV28,CASNLAGQGAHGELFF
15,TRBV5-1,CASSWGVAGTGELFF
15,TRBV27,CASSPTDRLTGALHF
12,TRBV12-3/TRBV12-4,CASNGLSYEQYF
14,TRBV6-5,CASRLTSADNEQFF
13,TRBV5-4,CASSSGRTGELFF
14,TRBV9,CASSGGTGSEKLFF
17,TRBV7-6,CASSPSSLGASGNTIYF
16,TRBV25-1,CASSKNTGFRRTEAFF